This T cell receptor (beta chain) was sequenced during a study of cytomegalovirus exposure and HLA in healthy donors. Both 60 Vbeta primers and 13 Jbeta primers went into the PCR. The assay was immunoSEQ multiplex PCR, and TCRdb's table has in-frame clones only and misses some. The repertoire includes more than 95,000 clones, approximately 80% of them detected once, and around 5% sits in the top ten. Germline assignment: CDR1 WSHSY and CDR2 SAAADI. Deletions cut 9 bases from V and 6 bases from J, with 15 bases between. The length of the CDR3 is 13 residues. The receptor was derived from a woman under 30 in good health and CMV-seropositive. Sequencing was performed on PBMCs. J is TRBJ1-5 and V is TRBV10-2; no definite D call. In DNA, the CDR3 is TGCGCCAGTTCCCGGGTGGTCGGTCAGCCCCAGCATTTT. Protein sequence: CASSRVVGQPQHF.